The sequence of this TCR beta chain was determined in a study of cytomegalovirus exposure and HLA in healthy donors listed by TCRdb under 2017. Regarding the study in general: An earlier analysis of 587 of the donors reported around 280 Gb of sequence data and around 100 million unique TCR beta sequences obtained from 150 million to 200 million T cells. An early release covering roughly 600 HLA-typed donors comprised about 310 gigabases of sequencing data and about 90 million unique TCR sequences. Among the roughly 400 genotyped donors, approximately 77% belonged to the genetic ancestry cluster associated with self-reported Caucasian donors. The study was designed to test whether signatures of past pathogen exposure could be identified by cataloging public T cell receptors. The study profiled the T cell repertoires of 500 to 800 subjects by immunosequencing and related them to cytomegalovirus serostatus. A separate validation cohort of about 110 different subjects was used in addition to the approximately 670-subject first cohort. To predict cytomegalovirus infection status, the study brought together high-throughput TCR immunosequencing, statistical association of individual TCRs with disease status, and machine learning. In a later analysis, previously published TCR beta repertoires from 666 donors were re-analyzed and high-resolution HLA genotyping was added so that TCR occurrence patterns could be studied. In the later analysis, no new phenotypic data were used to find candidate immune exposures; instead, reliance was placed on TCR beta sequences and their occurrence across donors. An earlier analysis of around 540 of the donors applied high-throughput TCR beta sequencing to assess whether each TCR beta V gene segment acted as functional or pseudogenic. Donor age, sex, ethnicity and CMV serostatus were compiled alongside the repertoire data. A later genetic analysis used genome-wide SNP genotypes for about 55% of the 666 donors, treating that subset as a discovery cohort. All discovery cohort repertoires had been generated on a single sequencing platform. HLA typing included class I and class II loci at four-digit resolution. Typing coverage varied by locus: about 620-630 donors for A, B, C, DRB1 and DQB1; roughly 560 for DQA1; nearly 610 for DPA1; approximately 490 for DPB1. A handful of DR-DQ haplotypes were treated as single units for association and clustering because of strong linkage in the cohort. Among under 450 genotyped donors of the cohort, an average of around 240,000 unique TCR beta nucleotide sequences were sequenced per donor, roughly 20% of them non-productive.

Library prep was done by the immunoSEQ multiplex PCR assay. The multiplex PCR relied on a mix of 60 forward primers for TCR Vbeta segments and 13 reverse primers for TCR Jbeta segments. Amplification of the CDR3 region of rearranged TCR beta genes was performed with a multiplex PCR assay on genomic DNA. On the Illumina HiSeq System, the amplified TCR beta libraries were sequenced as 87-base-pair reads. For the original study's pipeline: In a later analysis, tens of millions of unique TCR beta chains were counted across the 690 or so repertoires, and roughly 9.9 million of these chains were shared by at least two donors. Raw reads were error-corrected and collapsed into unique sequences by a nearest-neighbor algorithm in which closely related sequences were merged to remove PCR and sequencing errors. Alignment of CDR3 sequences to IMGT reference sequences was used to assign V, D and J gene segments. For a sequence to be retained, at least a six-nucleotide match to both a V gene segment and a J gene segment was required. A rearrangement was called productive if the CDR3 had no stop codons and remained in frame with V and J, and every other rearrangement was called non-productive. Following IMGT convention, CDR3 was defined as the stretch from the second conserved V-encoded cysteine up to the conserved J-encoded phenylalanine. The earlier analysis of roughly 590 of the donors excluded any sequence lacking an unambiguous match to a single V gene segment. In an earlier analysis of about 590 of the donors, a V segment was called functional when productive rearrangements were above 56.7%, and segregating when the standard deviation between donors exceeded 5%. A statistical classification framework was built for diagnosing cytomegalovirus status from the catalog of TCR beta chain sequences. In a later analysis, V and J genes were assigned by comparing TCR nucleotide sequences against IMGT/GENE-DB human TR gene sequences. The TCRdist pipeline was used in a later analysis to assign CDR3 sequences and most-parsimonious VDJ recombination scenarios. In a later analysis, each TCR beta chain was defined by its CDR3 amino acid sequence together with its V-gene family, and reads lacking a unique V-gene family were excluded. As a way to deal with suspected cross-contamination and a sequencing artifact, a later analysis dropped hundreds of nucleotide sequences that were highly shared and had low generation probability. A later analysis calculated a clonal expansion index for each public chain from normalized within-repertoire ranks of inferred template counts. In a later analysis, generation probabilities were computed using a VDJ recombination model fitted to out-of-frame rearrangements, and the results were checked against IGoR. A later analysis scored TCR-TCR, TCR-HLA and TCR-CMV co-occurrence with hypergeometric tests, applying a repertoire-size bias correction to TCR pairs. False discovery rates were estimated in a later analysis by permuting HLA or CMV assignments 20 times. In a later analysis, co-occurring TCRs were grouped with DBSCAN, and TCRdist sequence similarity was added when clustering was performed within HLA-allele-positive subsets. Repertoires with fewer than 30,000 or more than 120,000 public chains were left out of co-occurrence clustering, as were about 5 repertoires with anomalous nucleotide sharing. Sourced from immuneACCESS, this table was stored by TCRdb with only in-frame sequences that have V and J called. A share of the clones is absent; for the studies checked, an unresolved V gene accounts for under half, and the remainder has no known explanation. That table gives V, J and clone size, and the DNA gave D and trimming. For this sample the table gives some 130,000 clones, of which roughly 80% were detected only once. The ten largest clones add up to around 2.2% of the sample.

Points the paper makes about the study in general: According to a later analysis, TCR association rates differed among HLA loci, with DRB1 alleles showing the most associated TCRs and HLA-C alleles showing the fewest. A later genetic analysis associated a missense DCLRE1C variant with V-gene and J-gene trimming of TCR beta chains, and an independent cohort replicated the association. A further reported finding was that TCR beta sequences accurately predicted the HLA-A and HLA-B alleles for most subjects in the first cohort. A cluster of highly shared sequence variants was judged likely to represent a technical artifact of the sequencing pipeline. In both the original and validation cohorts, the classifier was reported to diagnose cytomegalovirus status with high specificity and sensitivity. For the cohort, immune exposure information was limited to CMV serostatus. In an earlier analysis of around 500 of the donors, most TCR beta V segments appeared in productive rearrangements about 90% or about 30% of the time, broadly matching IMGT annotations. Some IMGT-functional V segments, including TRBV6-2 and TRBV6-3, could not be distinguished by the 87-base-pair reads and were therefore excluded. Specific HLA alleles were associated with 15,000 to 20,000 TCR beta sequences at a false discovery rate of 0.05 in a later analysis. Approximately 18 rarely observed V segments, including chromosome 9 orphons, were excluded from the earlier analysis of some 590 of the donors because counts were too low. Presence/absence analyses assumed roughly uniform sequencing depth across donors, an assumption that may not hold. Most CMV-associated TCR beta chains appeared to be HLA-restricted in a later analysis, and the HLA associations seemed to be driven largely by CMV exposure. Across donors, most TCR sequences were observed very rarely, whereas some public TCRs were present in many individuals. Only TCR beta chains were sequenced in this cohort, and the absence of alpha or paired-chain data limited detectable features. The authors suggested that the approach could potentially be generalized to other disease states and immunological phenotypes. A later analysis reported that several top co-occurrence clusters appeared linked to parvovirus B19, influenza, CMV and Epstein-Barr virus. A later genetic analysis reported fewer N-insertions in productive TCRs among donors in an Asian-associated ancestry cluster than the roughly 620-donor mean. In vitro tests confirmed that a few of the cytomegalovirus-associated TCR beta chains recognize cytomegalovirus antigens. Correlated functional status among segregating V segments might be attributable to linkage disequilibrium, but an unknown experimental factor could not be ruled out. The study gave a list of more than 150 TCR beta chains associated with cytomegalovirus. HLA typing was unavailable for some donors at each locus, so association tests used only the typed subset. When HLA alleles, especially DR and DQ, strongly co-occurred, attributing TCR associations to individual alleles was difficult. In a later analysis, HLA-associated TCR beta chains showed more clonal expansion and lower generation probabilities than non-associated chains that were equally common.

CDR1 and CDR2 were assigned from the germline V gene as KGHSH and LQKENI. V loses 4 bases at its end and J loses 10 bases; junction bases beyond the gene matches: 7. The CDR3 contains 14 residues, cysteine and phenylalanine counted. The CDR3 DNA has 42 bases and is translated from base 1. As regards this clone: The clone's antigen remains unknown. It has no much larger one-base neighbor in the sample; base qualities were not kept.

The cohort consisted of 666 healthy bone marrow donors. Cohort members were all nominally healthy when sampled, although unrecorded immune exposures were likely present. The donor was CMV seronegative and was included in the group of several hundred seronegative cohort members. A peripheral blood sample was collected from each donor, and TCR beta sequencing was performed on peripheral blood mononuclear cells. Genomic DNA extraction from the blood cell samples was performed with the Qiagen DNeasy Blood Extraction Kit. The TCR sequence derives from a young man in good health and CMV-seronegative. Specimen: PBMCs. The chain joins TRBV18 to TRBJ2-1; TRBD2 agrees with 10 junctional bases. The DNA sequence is given as TGTGCCAGCTCACACGCTAGCGGGGGCGGCGAGCAGTTCTTC. This encodes CASSHASGGGEQFF. This CDR3, with the reference TRBV18 and TRBJ2-1 proteins standing in past its ends, gives the full variable domain NAGVMQNPRHLVRRRGQEARLRCSPMKGHSHVYWYRQLPEEGLKFMVYLQKENIIDESGMPKERFSAEFPKEGPSILRIQQVVRGDSAAYFCASSHASGGGEQFFGPGTRLTVL.